These 20 T cell receptor beta chains were sequenced from one sample in a study of blood T cell repertoires in COVID-19. Data came from immunoSEQ multiplex PCR; TCRdb stores just in-frame clones and leaves some out. This table has about 220,000 clones, 88% appearing once. Sequencing was carried out using PBMCs or T cells enriched from blood (not recorded which). The receptor source for this set is a woman aged 50 to 65 with acute COVID-19.

CDR3 amino acids: CASRSDYSGNTIYF. The CDR3 DNA reads TGCGCCAGCAGGTCAGACTACTCTGGAAACACCATATATTTT. The chain links TRBV5-1 to TRBJ1-3, with D uncertain. The V end was cut by 5 bases, the J end by 0 bases, with 9 bases between. CDR3 size: 14 residues. Germline V lookup: CDR1 SGHRS, CDR2 YFSETQ.

This clone appeared a single time. This sequence joins TRBV9 and TRBJ2-1, with a tentative D call TRBD2 (6 bases). The CDR3 sequence is 15 residues long. In germline, CDR1 is SGDLS, CDR2 YYNGEE. Trimming cost V 4 bases and J 6 bases, with 17 bases left between them. DNA for the CDR3: TGTGCCAGCAGCCACGGGAGAACCCCCGGCAATGAGCAGTTCTTC. Its translation is CASSHGRTPGNEQFF. The full variable domain, in which reference TRBV9 and TRBJ2-1 provide the parts outside the CDR3, is DSGVTQTPKHLITATGQRVTLRCSPRSGDLSVYWYQQSLDQGLQFLIQYYNGEERAKGNILERFSAQQFPDLHSELNLSSLELGDSALYFCASSHGRTPGNEQFFGPGTRLTVL.

The V gene is TRBV9, the J gene TRBJ2-1; 7 positions match TRBD2. In germline, CDR1 is SGDLS, CDR2 YYNGEE. The CDR3 is made up of 14 amino acids. Losses at the gene ends were 0 bases for V and 6 bases for J; bases not matched to a gene: 3. The CDR3 coding sequence is TGTGCCAGCAGCGTAGTAATAGCGGGCAATGAGCAGTTCTTC. The encoded protein is CASSVVIAGNEQFF.

The chain couples TRBV5-1 to TRBJ2-1; 10 bases align to TRBD2. CDR3 length equals 15 residues. V was pared by 4 bases and J by 6 bases, with 7 bases of the junction left unmatched. Germline CDR1 SGHRS, CDR2 YFSETQ. The CDR3 here is CASSLAGDSVNEQFF. The CDR3 nucleotides are TGCGCCAGCAGCCTAGCGGGAGATTCGGTCAATGAGCAGTTCTTC.

This clone turned up a few times. The J gene is TRBJ2-2, the V gene TRBV7-3; D is unclear. V was trimmed by 0 bases and J by 1 base, leaving 6 bases between them. CDR3 length equals 15 residues. Germline loops: CDR1 SGHTA, CDR2 FQGTGA. The CDR3 sequence: CASSLTSLNTGELFF. The CDR3 coding sequence is TGTGCCAGCAGCTTAACTAGCCTGAACACCGGGGAGCTGTTTTTT. Variable domain in full (rest from reference TRBV7-3 and TRBJ2-2): GAGVSQTPSNKVTEKGKYVELRCDPISGHTALYWYRQSLGQGPEFLIYFQGTGAADDSGLPNDRFFAVRPEGSVSTLKIQRTERGDSAVYLCASSLTSLNTGELFFGEGSRLTVL.

The chain couples TRBV5-1 to TRBJ1-1; 7 nucleotides line up with TRBD1. Germline CDR1 and CDR2: SGHRS and YFSETQ. This CDR3 is 14 amino acids long. The junction had 3 bases not matched to a gene; V was cut back by 2 bases and J by 2 bases. CDR3 sequence (DNA): TGCGCCAGCAGCTTTGGACAGGACAACACTGAAGCTTTCTTT. Amino acid sequence: CASSFGQDNTEAFF.

V gene TRBV7-8 combines with J gene TRBJ1-1, with no clear D. The CDR3 has 16 residues. V was pared by 0 bases and J by 1 base, with 12 bases between. Germline CDR1 and CDR2: SGHVS and FQNEAQ. The DNA for the CDR3 is TGTGCCAGCAGCTTAGCGCACGCAGGAACGAACACTGAAGCTTTCTTT. Protein: CASSLAHAGTNTEAFF.

V gene TRBV4-1 combines with J gene TRBJ2-7; D perhaps matches TRBD2 (6 bases). CDR1 and CDR2 (germline): MGHRA, YSYEKL. Trimming took off 2 bases at V and 3 bases at J, with 14 bases between the two ends. This CDR3 spans 15 amino acids. The CDR3, as DNA: TGCGCCAGCAGCCAATATGTTGAGGGAGGCTACGAGCAGTACTTC. It encodes CASSQYVEGGYEQYF.

The sample holds one count of this clone. The rearrangement uses TRBV7-2 and TRBJ2-1, with TRBD2 matching 9 bases. The CDR3 loop spans 15 amino acids. Germline V gene sequence: CDR1 SGHTA, CDR2 FQGNSA. Trimming took 5 bases from V and 8 from J; bases not matched to a gene: 10. This CDR3 is CASSPGGAGGYEQFF. CDR3 nucleotide sequence: TGTGCCAGCAGCCCCGGGGGAGCGGGAGGCTATGAGCAGTTCTTC.

This clone was counted a single time. The CDR3 spells CASSQDGGWEDTQYF. In DNA form, the CDR3 reads TGTGCCAGCAGCCAAGACGGGGGATGGGAGGATACGCAGTATTTT. This sequence joins TRBV3-1 (or the pseudogene TRBV3-2) and TRBJ2-3; weak D call: TRBD2 (6 bases). Germline V gene data show CDR1 as LGHDT and CDR2 as YNNKEL (reference sequence). CDR3 length equals 15 residues. The ends were cut back, 0 bases at V and 6 bases at J, with 13 bases in the middle.

The chain uses TRBV28 and TRBJ2-5; 7 bases map to TRBD1. Germline trimming cut 2 bases from V and 1 base from J; bases unmatched to any gene: 1. This CDR3 is 14 amino acids long. Per the germline V gene, CDR1 is MDHEN and CDR2 is SYDVKM. CDR3: CASSLQGVQETQYF. The CDR3 DNA sequence: TGTGCCAGCAGTTTACAGGGGGTCCAAGAGACCCAGTACTTC.

The genes are TRBV28 and TRBJ1-5, with 7 bases fitting TRBD1. The CDR3 runs to 15 residues. Losses at the gene ends were 7 bases for V and 9 bases for J; bases not matched to a gene: 15. Germline CDR1 MDHEN, CDR2 SYDVKM. In DNA, the CDR3 is TGTGCCAGCATCACGGAGGGGGCCCCACCTGGGCCCCAGCATTTT. It yields the protein CASITEGAPPGPQHF.

V gene TRBV5-5 combines with J gene TRBJ1-2; possible D gene TRBD1, 6 bases. The CDR3 is made up of 14 amino acids. Germline CDR1 is SGHKS and CDR2 is YYEKEE (reference sequence). Deletions cut 4 bases from V and 4 bases from J, with 14 bases between. CDR3 region: CASSDGQLFYGYTF. The CDR3, as DNA: TGTGCCAGCAGCGACGGACAGCTCTTCTATGGCTACACCTTC.

This clone was counted between two and nine times. The CDR3 loop is CASSDTGRYNEQFF. CDR3 in DNA: TGTGCCAGCAGTGACACAGGGAGATACAATGAGCAGTTCTTC. This sequence joins TRBV6-4 and TRBJ2-1, with D possibly being TRBD1 (6 bases). V was trimmed by 2 bases and J by 4 bases, leaving 9 bases between them. The CDR3 is made up of 14 amino acids. Germline CDR1 and CDR2: MRHNA and SNTAGT.

The rearrangement links TRBV7-2 to TRBJ2-2; D is undetermined. Germline assignment: CDR1 SGHTA and CDR2 FQGNSA. V lost 3 bases and J lost 3, with 14 bases in between. This CDR3 has 16 amino acids. The CDR3 coding sequence is TGTGCCAGCAGCTTTCGCGCCGTCGGTGACACCGGGGAGCTGTTTTTT. Amino acid sequence: CASSFRAVGDTGELFF.

The chain has TRBV18 and TRBJ2-1; 7 bases are a match to TRBD2. The V and J ends lost 0 bases and 4 bases, in that order; junction bases with no gene match: 9. In germline, CDR1 is KGHSH, CDR2 LQKENI. This CDR3 is built from 17 residues. CDR3 in amino acids: CASSPPRGGRGYNEQFF. The CDR3 region has the DNA TGTGCCAGCTCACCACCGAGGGGCGGGAGAGGTTACAATGAGCAGTTCTTC.

This chain links TRBV7-9 with TRBJ2-1; 9 bases agree with TRBD2. The CDR3 loop spans 18 amino acids. Germline V gene lookup returns CDR1 SEHNR and CDR2 FQNEAQ (reference sequence). Trimming took 1 base from V and 7 from J; bases not matched to a gene: 14. Here the CDR3 DNA reads TGTGCCAGCAGCTTAGAGGTTACAGCGGGAGGTGCTGGGAATGAGCAGTTCTTC. It specifies CASSLEVTAGGAGNEQFF.

The chain recombines TRBV3-1 (or the pseudogene TRBV3-2) with TRBJ2-7, with TRBD2 matching over 11 bases. The CDR3 length is 15 residues. Germline-derived CDR1 and CDR2 are LGHDT and YNNKEL (reference sequence). J lost 2 bases, V lost 5 bases, and 5 bases had no gene match. CDR3 region: CASSSGTSGTYEQYF. The CDR3 DNA reads TGTGCCAGCAGCTCTGGGACTAGCGGTACCTACGAGCAGTACTTC.

This clone was seen once. The genes are TRBV5-1 and TRBJ2-2, with 7 bases that match TRBD2. CDR3 size: 15 residues. Trimming at V came to 0 bases and at J to 4 bases, leaving 3 bases not matched to a gene. From germline, CDR1 is SGHRS and CDR2 YFSETQ. The CDR3 reads CASSLVLATTGELFF. DNA of the CDR3: TGCGCCAGCAGCTTGGTACTAGCGACCACCGGGGAGCTGTTTTTT.

This chain connects TRBV19 to TRBJ2-1; D is unresolved. The V and J ends lost 3 bases and 8 bases respectively, with 14 bases between them. This CDR3 comprises 14 residues. Germline V gives CDR1 LNHDA, CDR2 SQIVND (reference sequence). The CDR3 sequence: CASSIPNGPDEQFF. CDR3 bases: TGTGCCAGTAGTATCCCCAACGGTCCCGATGAGCAGTTCTTC.